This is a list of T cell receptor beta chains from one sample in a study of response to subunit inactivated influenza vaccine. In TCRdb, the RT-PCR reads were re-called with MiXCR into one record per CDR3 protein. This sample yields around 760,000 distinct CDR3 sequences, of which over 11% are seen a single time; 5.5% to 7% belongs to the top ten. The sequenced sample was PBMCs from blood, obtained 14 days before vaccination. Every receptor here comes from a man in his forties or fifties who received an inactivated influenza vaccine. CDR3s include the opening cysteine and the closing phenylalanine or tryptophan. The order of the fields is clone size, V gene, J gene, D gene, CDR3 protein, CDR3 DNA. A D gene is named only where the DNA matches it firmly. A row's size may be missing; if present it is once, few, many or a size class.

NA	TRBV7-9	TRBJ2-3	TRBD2	CASSLDLSSGSHDTQYF	TGTGCCAGCAGCTTAGACCTGTCTAGCGGGAGTCATGATACGCAGTATTTT
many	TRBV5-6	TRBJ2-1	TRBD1	CASSSTGSDEQFF	TGTGCCAGCAGCTCGACAGGGAGCGATGAGCAGTTCTTC
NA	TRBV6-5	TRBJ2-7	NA	CASSYSDSREQYF	TGTGCCAGCAGTTACTCGGATAGTCGCGAGCAGTACTTC
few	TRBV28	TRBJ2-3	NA	CASSLPFRRGGTRNTQYF	TGTGCCAGCAGTTTACCCTTCCGGCGGGGCGGGACCCGGAATACGCAGTATTTT
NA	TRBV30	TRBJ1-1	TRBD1	CAWGQGREAFF	TGTGCCTGGGGACAGGGCCGGGAAGCTTTCTTT
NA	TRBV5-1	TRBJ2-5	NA	CASLGTAQETQYF	TGCGCCAGCCTAGGGACGGCTCAAGAGACCCAGTACTTC
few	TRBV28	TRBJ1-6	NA	CASRRPRGPLHF	TGTGCCAGCAGACGCCCCCGGGGGCCCCTCCACTTT
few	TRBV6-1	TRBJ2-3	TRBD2	CASSKTSGGLSDTQYF	TGTGCCAGCAGCAAAACTAGCGGGGGGCTCTCAGATACGCAGTATTTT
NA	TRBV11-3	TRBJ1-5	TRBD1	CASSLRISGTENQPQLF	TGTGCCAGCAGCTTAAGGATTTCCGGGACAGAGAATCAGCCCCAGCTTTTT
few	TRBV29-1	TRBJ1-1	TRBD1	CSVLRGQPNTEAFF	TGCAGCGTTCTCCGGGGACAGCCTAACACTGAAGCTTTCTTT